This T cell receptor (beta chain) was recovered during a study of blood T cell repertoires in COVID-19. From germline, CDR1 is GTSNPN and CDR2 SVGIG (reference sequence). The CDR3 has 12 residues. V was pared by 5 bases and J by 8 bases, with 16 bases between. The data were produced by immunoSEQ multiplex PCR, yet TCRdb's version contains in-frame clones alone and is incomplete. The sample carries more than 250,000 clones, around 90% recorded once. This chain joins TRBV30 and TRBJ2-7; TRBD2 might be the D (6 bases). The sequence derives from a woman in her twenties or thirties who had recovered from COVID-19. Source material: PBMCs or T cells enriched from blood (not recorded which). The CDR3 region has the DNA TGTGCCTGGGTCGGGACTCACCCCCAGCAGTACTTC. It encodes CAWVGTHPQQYF.